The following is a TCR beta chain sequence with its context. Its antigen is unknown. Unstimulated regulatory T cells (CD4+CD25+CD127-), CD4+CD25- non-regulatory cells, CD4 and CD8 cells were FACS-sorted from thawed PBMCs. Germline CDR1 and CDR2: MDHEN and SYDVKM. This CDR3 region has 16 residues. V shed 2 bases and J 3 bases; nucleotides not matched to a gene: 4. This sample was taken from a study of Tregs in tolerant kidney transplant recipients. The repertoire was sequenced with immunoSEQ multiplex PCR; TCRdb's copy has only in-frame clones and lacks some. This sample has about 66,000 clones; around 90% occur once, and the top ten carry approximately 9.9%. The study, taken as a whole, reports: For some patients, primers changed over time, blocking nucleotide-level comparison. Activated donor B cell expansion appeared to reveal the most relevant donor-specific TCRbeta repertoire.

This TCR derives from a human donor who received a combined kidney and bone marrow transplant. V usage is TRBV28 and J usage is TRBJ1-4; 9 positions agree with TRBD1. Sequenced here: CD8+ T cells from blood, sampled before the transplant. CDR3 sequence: CASSLDRGFSNEKLFF. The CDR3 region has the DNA TGTGCCAGCAGTTTAGACAGGGGGTTTTCTAATGAAAAACTGTTTTTT. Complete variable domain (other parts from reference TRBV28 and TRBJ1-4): DVKVTQSSRYLVKRTGEKVFLECVQDMDHENMFWYRQDPGLGLRLIYFSYDVKMKEKGDIPEGYSVSREKKERFSLILESASTNQTSMYLCASSLDRGFSNEKLFFGSGTQLSVL.